This T cell receptor beta chain came from a study of control samples from healthy donors and cancer patients. The assay was immunoSEQ multiplex PCR, and TCRdb's table has in-frame clones only and misses some. The data contain 84,000 or so clones, around 92% of them singletons. The germline V gene has CDR1 KGHSH and CDR2 LQKENI. This CDR3 contains 15 residues. Trimming cost V 5 bases and J 1 base, with 14 bases left between them. This receptor was obtained from a man aged 45 to 65 in good health. Material: blood. The chain is built from TRBV18 and TRBJ1-1, with D possibly TRBD1 on 6 matching bases. The DNA for the CDR3 is TGTGCCAGCTCAACCAGGGACACAGCGAACACTGAAGCTTTCTTT. This translates into CASSTRDTANTEAFF.